This paragraph covers one TCR beta chain sequence. CDR1 and CDR2 from the germline V gene are SGHTA and FQGNSA. The J segment lost 6 bases and the V segment lost 4 bases, leaving 20 bases of the junction unmatched. The CDR3 length is 19 residues. Authors' analysis steps: It was from reference gene primer amplification that nucleated cell counts were estimated. Clones were sequenced by immunoSEQ multiplex PCR, and TCRdb holds only the in-frame ones, with some missing. The V and J calls and clone size were taken over from that table, and D and trimming were inferred from the DNA. The sample holds some 110,000 clones; approximately 84% are singletons and the top ten take approximately 7.6%. This entry is derived from a study of blood T cell repertoires in COVID-19. Across the whole study: Specimens from acute and convalescent COVID-19 originated in the United States, Italy and Spain. The cDNA or gDNA used as material had been derived from T cells, B-cell-depleted T cells, or PBMCs.

The chain carries TRBV7-2 and TRBJ2-7; TRBD2 agrees at 11 bases. The sequence derives from a man between 65 and 85 years old with active or convalescent COVID-19. Sequencing was carried out using peripheral blood. The CDR3 here is CASSSLINSGRAGVGEQYF. As DNA, the CDR3 is TGTGCCAGCAGCTCGTTAATAAATAGCGGGAGGGCCGGGGTAGGCGAGCAGTACTTC.